This note documents a single TCR beta chain sequence. Its antigen is undetermined. Germline V lookup: CDR1 MNHNS, CDR2 SASEGT. The CDR3 runs to 15 residues. Trimming removed 1 base from V and 3 bases from J, with 11 bases in between. The sample originates from a study of T-cell memory formation after mild COVID-19. Across the whole study: Largely donor-specific sequence clusters came from a couple of donors.

Using its own MiXCR run on the 5' RACE reads, TCRdb lists one record per CDR3 protein. The sample records 450,000 or so distinct CDR3 sequences, around a quarter being singletons. The study's findings and limits: Day 15 to 85 contracting clones showed balanced CD4/CD8; day 15 to 37 expanders favored CD4+.

V is TRBV6-1 and J is TRBJ2-3, with D perhaps matching TRBD2 (5 bases). The material sequenced was PBMCs or a T cell subset sorted from them (not recorded which). The clonotype comes from an adult woman who had mild COVID-19 (a few samples of this study predate the infection). Cell type and time point are not known. The CDR3 DNA reads TGTGCCAGCAGTGAAGAGAGGGCTAGTACAGATACGCAGTATTTT. It translates to CASSEERASTDTQYF.